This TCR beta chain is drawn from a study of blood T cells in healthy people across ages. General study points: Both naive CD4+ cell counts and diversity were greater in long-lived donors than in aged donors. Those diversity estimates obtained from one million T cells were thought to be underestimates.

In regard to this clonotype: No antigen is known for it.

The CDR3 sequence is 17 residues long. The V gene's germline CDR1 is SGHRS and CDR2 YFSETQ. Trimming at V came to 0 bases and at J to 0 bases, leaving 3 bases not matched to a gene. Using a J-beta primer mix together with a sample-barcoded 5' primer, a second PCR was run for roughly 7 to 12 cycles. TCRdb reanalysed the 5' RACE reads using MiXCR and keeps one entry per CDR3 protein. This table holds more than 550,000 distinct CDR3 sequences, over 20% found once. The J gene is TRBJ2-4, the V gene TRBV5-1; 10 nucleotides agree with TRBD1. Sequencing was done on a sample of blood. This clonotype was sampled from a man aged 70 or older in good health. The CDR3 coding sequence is TGCGCCAGCAGCTTGGTCGGGACAGGGGTAGCCAAAAACATTCAGTACTTC. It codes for CASSLVGTGVAKNIQYF.